These 11 T cell receptor beta chains were sequenced from one sample in a study of early T cells in non-severe SARS-CoV-2 infection. TCRdb passed the 5' RACE reads through MiXCR, listing each CDR3 protein once. Of fewer than 80,000 distinct CDR3 sequences in the sample, around 10% were seen once. The input for sequencing was whole blood, taken at baseline. The receptors were sampled from an adult who was a healthcare worker with PCR-confirmed SARS-CoV-2 infection or an uninfected control (not recorded which).

The sample holds many counts of this clonotype. V is TRBV9 and J is TRBJ2-1, with 10 bases matching TRBD2. Germline-derived CDR1 and CDR2 are SGDLS and YYNGEE. The V segment lost 0 bases and the J segment 5 bases; nucleotides outside the gene matches: 5. The CDR3 spans 16 residues. The DNA for the CDR3 is TGTGCCAGCAGCGTAGGGCCTAGCGGGGGCCACAATGAGCAGTTCTTC. Translation gives CASSVGPSGGHNEQFF.

The V call is TRBV2, the J call TRBJ2-3; TRBD2 matches at 11 bases. Trimming took 6 bases from V and 6 from J; bases not matched to a gene: 8. From germline, CDR1 is SNHLY and CDR2 FYNNEI. CDR3 length: 15 residues. CDR3 region: CASRLTSGALDTQYF. The DNA of the CDR3 is TGTGCCAGCAGACTGACTAGCGGGGCCCTGGATACGCAGTATTTT. The full variable domain, rest sourced from reference TRBV2 and TRBJ2-3, is EPEVTQTPSHQVTQMGQEVILRCVPISNHLYFYWYRQILGQKVEFLVSFYNNEISEKSEIFDDQFSVERPDGSNFTLKIRSTKLEDSAMYFCASRLTSGALDTQYFGPGTRLTVL.

This clonotype was found many times. V usage is TRBV30 and J usage is TRBJ2-2; no clear D gene. The germline V and J ends were trimmed by 0 bases and 1 base, with 6 bases remaining between them. Germline CDR1 reads GTSNPN; CDR2 reads SVGIG (reference sequence). This CDR3 has 14 residues. This CDR3 is CAWSVVLNTGELFF. The CDR3 bases are TGTGCCTGGAGTGTAGTACTGAACACCGGGGAGCTGTTTTTT.

V gene TRBV11-1 combines with J gene TRBJ2-7; TRBD1 aligns across 9 bases. Trimming at V came to 4 bases and at J to 4 bases, leaving 8 bases not matched to a gene. There are 15 residues in the CDR3. In germline, CDR1 is SGHAT, CDR2 FQDESV (reference sequence). The CDR3 spells CASSSIPGQGYEQYF. The CDR3 DNA is TGTGCCAGCAGCTCGATCCCGGGACAGGGTTACGAGCAGTACTTC.

The CDR3 spells CASSLGRDSEAFF. The CDR3 DNA reads as TGTGCCAGCAGCTTAGGTCGAGACAGTGAAGCTTTCTTT. The chain is built from TRBV7-3 and TRBJ1-1; a weak D match, TRBD1 (5 bases). Trimming cost V 2 bases and J 7 bases, with 11 bases left between them. The CDR3 loop spans 13 amino acids. Germline V CDR1 and CDR2: SGHTA, FQGTGA. Supplemented by reference TRBV7-3 and TRBJ1-1, the full variable domain reads GAGVSQTPSNKVTEKGKYVELRCDPISGHTALYWYRQSLGQGPEFLIYFQGTGAADDSGLPNDRFFAVRPEGSVSTLKIQRTERGDSAVYLCASSLGRDSEAFFGQGTRLTVV.

This clonotype has a count of ten or more. The V and J genes are TRBV20-1 and TRBJ1-6; D unresolved. V lost 5 bases and J 10 bases, leaving 15 bases between the germline ends. Germline V gene data show CDR1 as DFQATT and CDR2 as SNEGSKA (reference sequence). The CDR3 totals 13 residues. CDR3 DNA: TGCAGTGCTGAGAGGACCGACAACTCACCCCTCCACTTT. It codes for CSAERTDNSPLHF.

At least ten counts were recorded for this clonotype. The chain has TRBV20-1 and TRBJ2-7; weak D call: TRBD2 (7 bases). Germline V lookup: CDR1 DFQATT, CDR2 SNEGSKA (reference sequence). This CDR3 has 16 amino acids. V dropped 0 bases and J dropped 0 bases, with 15 bases sitting between them. CDR3 sequence reads: CSARDLGGPYSYEQYF. DNA of the CDR3: TGCAGTGCTAGAGATTTGGGGGGGCCCTACTCCTACGAGCAGTACTTC.

This clonotype was picked up a small number of times. V and J are TRBV6-2 or TRBV6-3 and TRBJ2-7, with D unclear. V lost 3 bases and J 1 base, leaving 16 bases between the germline ends. The CDR3 is 16 amino acids. Germline lookup yields CDR1 MNHEY and CDR2 SVGEGT. CDR3 DNA sequence: TGTGCCAGCAGTTATTCCGGGTCGACCCCGTCCTACGAGCAGTACTTC. Translation: CASSYSGSTPSYEQYF.

This chain joins TRBV29-1 and TRBJ2-7, with no clear D. This CDR3 is 12 amino acids long. In germline, CDR1 is SQVTM, CDR2 ANQGSEA. V gave up 0 bases and J gave up 6 bases, with 9 bases separating them. CDR3 nucleotide sequence: TGCAGCGTTGAAGATCCGGGTCCCGAGCAGTACTTC. Translating it yields CSVEDPGPEQYF.

The chain carries TRBV5-1 and TRBJ1-4, with D possibly being TRBD1 (5 bases). The V gene lost 1 base and the J gene lost 7 bases, with 17 bases spanning the gap. The CDR3 has 16 residues. Germline CDR1 reads SGHRS; CDR2 reads YFSETQ. The CDR3 here is CASSLTPGPAGEKLFF. DNA for the CDR3: TGCGCCAGCAGCTTGACACCGGGACCGGCGGGTGAAAAACTGTTTTTT.

This clonotype was found many times. The rearrangement joins TRBV11-2 to TRBJ2-7, with 8 positions matching TRBD1. V dropped 6 bases and J dropped 4; count of bases not matched to a gene: 5. The V gene's germline CDR1 is SGHAT and CDR2 FQNNGV. The CDR3 contains 13 residues. CDR3 residues: CASRHRQGYEQYF. The CDR3 DNA is TGTGCCAGCAGACACCGACAGGGGTACGAGCAGTACTTC.